One sample yielded the 19 T cell receptor beta chains listed below, sequenced in a study of technical replicates of blood from a handful of donors. The method was immunoSEQ multiplex PCR; TCRdb's version includes in-frame clones alone and lacks a portion of them. The profile shows almost 90,000 clones, over 90% of them singletons. Material: T cells isolated from PBMCs. These receptors all stem from a human donor in good health.

The chain recombines TRBV6-1 with TRBJ2-7; TRBD1 matches at 8 bases. V was clipped by 2 bases and J by 3 bases; unmatched bases: 6. There are 15 residues in the CDR3. Germline lookup yields CDR1 MNHNS and CDR2 SASEGT. The CDR3 region is CASSEQTGAIYEQYF. CDR3 coding DNA: TGTGCCAGCAGTGAACAGACAGGGGCGATCTACGAGCAGTACTTC.

This clone was seen a single time. The chain employs TRBV6-6 and TRBJ2-2, with D uncertain. This CDR3 region has 15 residues. CDR1 is MNHNY, CDR2 SVGAGI, per germline (reference sequence). The V gene lost 3 bases and the J gene lost 3 bases, with 11 bases spanning the gap. The CDR3 region has the DNA TGTGCCAGCAGTTATTCGGAGTCAGACACCGGGGAGCTGTTTTTT. Amino acids: CASSYSESDTGELFF.

The chain uses TRBV15 and TRBJ1-5; D perhaps matches TRBD1 (5 bases). The CDR3 runs to 13 residues. From germline, CDR1 is LNHNV and CDR2 YYDKDF (reference sequence). Trimming cost V 5 bases and J 3 bases, with 8 bases left between them. CDR3: CATSAGYNQPQHF. CDR3 sequence (DNA): TGTGCCACCAGCGCAGGGTACAATCAGCCCCAGCATTTT.

The rearrangement joins TRBV6-5 to TRBJ2-1; 12 positions agree with TRBD2. The CDR3 sequence is 15 residues long. J was trimmed by 5 bases and V by 6 bases; bases with no gene match: 5. CDR1 and CDR2 (germline): MNHEY, SVGAGI. This CDR3 is CASRNLAGGHNEQFF. CDR3 DNA sequence: TGTGCCAGCAGAAACCTAGCGGGAGGGCACAATGAGCAGTTCTTC.

The rearrangement links TRBV5-1 to TRBJ2-3; D ambiguous. The CDR3 totals 14 residues. Trimming shortened V by 0 bases and J by 3 bases, and 8 bases separated the two germline ends. Germline lookup yields CDR1 SGHRS and CDR2 YFSETQ. CDR3 coding DNA: TGCGCCAGCAGCTTGGGGCTGTTGACAGATACGCAGTATTTT. Translation gives CASSLGLLTDTQYF.

The rearrangement uses TRBV6-5 and TRBJ1-2; tentative D call: TRBD1 (5 bases). The V end lost 3 bases, the J end lost 5 bases, and 10 bases lay between the germline ends. The germline V gene has CDR1 MNHEY and CDR2 SVGAGI. The CDR3 is 13 residues long. CDR3 DNA sequence: TGTGCCAGCAGTTATCAGGGCATATATGGCTACACCTTC. It encodes CASSYQGIYGYTF.

The rearrangement joins TRBV6-5 to TRBJ1-4; 8 bases are a match to TRBD1. The length of the CDR3 is 14 residues. Trimming cost V 6 bases and J 7 bases; bases outside gene matches: 7. Germline lookup yields CDR1 MNHEY and CDR2 SVGAGI. Here the CDR3 reads CASRSGGYGEKLFF. In nucleotides, the CDR3 is TGTGCCAGCAGATCAGGGGGCTACGGTGAAAAACTGTTTTTT.

The rearrangement uses TRBV11-3 and TRBJ2-2; the D is unclear. CDR1 SGHNT and CDR2 YENEEA come from the germline V gene. The CDR3 runs 15 residues. V was clipped by 2 bases and J by 1 base, with 8 bases between them. The CDR3 DNA reads TGTGCCAGCAGCTTATCGCCGGGGAACACCGGGGAGCTGTTTTTT. It encodes CASSLSPGNTGELFF.

V and J are TRBV30 and TRBJ1-1, with TRBD1 identical over 8 bases. The CDR3 consists of 14 residues. Losses at the gene ends were 0 bases for V and 4 bases for J; bases not matched to a gene: 4. Germline loops: CDR1 GTSNPN, CDR2 SVGIG (reference sequence). This CDR3 reads CAWSVGQGGTEAFF. CDR3 in DNA: TGTGCCTGGAGTGTTGGACAGGGCGGCACTGAAGCTTTCTTT.

This chain connects TRBV7-3 to TRBJ2-1, with TRBD2 matching 7 bases. This CDR3 is 14 amino acids long. CDR1 SGHTA and CDR2 FQGTGA come from the germline V gene. The V and J ends lost 5 bases and 6 bases, in that order; junction bases with no gene match: 7. Here the CDR3 reads CASSLGLVLNEQFF. The CDR3 DNA reads as TGTGCCAGCAGCCTCGGACTAGTCCTCAATGAGCAGTTCTTC.

The chain links TRBV7-3 to TRBJ2-1; 8 bases line up with TRBD2. The CDR3 has 16 amino acids. Germline V gene sequence: CDR1 SGHTA, CDR2 FQGTGA. With 2 bases clipped from V and 9 bases from J, the junction kept 12 bases outside the gene matches. In DNA, the CDR3 is TGTGCCAGCAGCTTAGGTAGCAGTAAGGGACTAGGTGAGCAGTTCTTC. It yields the protein CASSLGSSKGLGEQFF.

This rearrangement joins TRBV11-3 to TRBJ1-1; D is unresolved. This CDR3 has 14 amino acids. Trimming removed 1 base at V and 4 bases at J, with 10 bases between. The V gene's germline CDR1 is SGHNT and CDR2 YENEEA. As DNA, the CDR3 is TGTGCCAGCAGCTTAGTGGGAGCAGGCACTGAAGCTTTCTTT. It encodes CASSLVGAGTEAFF.

V is TRBV5-8 and J is TRBJ2-2; tentative D call: TRBD2 (5 bases). The CDR3 runs 19 residues. V lost 5 bases and J 2 bases, leaving 25 bases between the germline ends. Germline V gene sequence: CDR1 SGHTS, CDR2 YDEGEE. CDR3 coding DNA: TGTGCCAGCAGGCGGACGTCTAGCCTCCTTTGGGGTAACACCGGGGAGCTGTTTTTT. Its protein product is CASRRTSSLLWGNTGELFF.

This chain connects TRBV6-5 to TRBJ2-2; perhaps TRBD2 as D (6 bases). CDR1 is MNHEY and CDR2 is SVGAGI in the germline V gene. CDR3 length: 13 residues. Deletions cut 3 bases from V and 9 bases from J, with 11 bases between. CDR3 DNA sequence: TGTGCCAGCAGTTATAGCGGCTCCTGGGAGCTGTTTTTT. It codes for CASSYSGSWELFF.

The rearrangement links TRBV30 to TRBJ2-1; 7 bases line up with TRBD1. In germline, CDR1 is GTSNPN, CDR2 SVGIG (reference sequence). J was trimmed by 5 bases and V by 3 bases; bases with no gene match: 13. The CDR3 contains 16 residues. The DNA of the CDR3 is TGTGCCTGGAGGGTTCCGGGACAGATTATCCACAATGAGCAGTTCTTC. Amino acids: CAWRVPGQIIHNEQFF.

The CDR3 region is CASSPSWRTSGNNEQFF. As DNA, the CDR3 is TGTGCCAGCAGCCCCTCCTGGAGGACTAGCGGTAACAATGAGCAGTTCTTC. The chain has TRBV7-9 and TRBJ2-1; 10 bases map to TRBD2. The trim removed 5 bases at V and 5 bases at J, leaving 12 bases unmatched. The germline gives CDR1 SEHNR, CDR2 FQNEAQ (reference sequence). The CDR3 loop spans 17 amino acids.

This chain connects TRBV5-6 to TRBJ1-1; maybe TRBD1 (5 bases). Germline V gene lookup returns CDR1 SGHDT and CDR2 YYEEEE. V was clipped by 5 bases and J by 2 bases, with 10 bases between them. The length of the CDR3 is 13 residues. In nucleotides, the CDR3 is TGTGCCAGCAGACTACAGGCAAACACTGAAGCTTTCTTT. Encoded protein: CASRLQANTEAFF.

This sequence joins TRBV5-6 and TRBJ1-2, with TRBD1 matching over 8 bases. CDR3 size: 16 residues. CDR1 and CDR2 from the germline V gene are SGHDT and YYEEEE. The junction had 7 bases not matched to a gene; V was cut back by 0 bases and J by 3 bases. As DNA, the CDR3 is TGTGCCAGCAGCTTGGCCGCGGGACAGGCTGACTATGGCTACACCTTC. Amino acids: CASSLAAGQADYGYTF.

This sequence joins TRBV27 and TRBJ1-5; a possible D gene is TRBD1 (6 bases). Per germline, CDR1 MNHEY and CDR2 SMNVEV (reference sequence). The ends were cut back, 0 bases at V and 4 bases at J, with 7 bases in the middle. The CDR3 is 14 amino acids. CDR3 bases: TGTGCCAGCAGTTTATCTCAGGGGAATCAGCCCCAGCATTTT. This codes for CASSLSQGNQPQHF.